The entry below describes one TCR beta chain. The sample carries other DNA sequences with the same CDR3. Positively selected for CCR7, the CD45RO-negative cells used as naive CD8 cells excluded terminally differentiated effector memory CD45RA+ cells. The sample originates from a study of shared clonotypes between healthy human individuals. Study-wide background: Three plates each covered CD4 naive and memory; CD8 naive two, CD8 memory one.

The data were produced by immunoSEQ multiplex PCR, yet TCRdb's version contains in-frame clones alone and is incomplete. The sample records about 2.2 million clones, just over 90% being singletons. Germline V gene data show CDR1 as SGHTA and CDR2 as FQGNSA. CDR3 size: 12 residues. V was pared by 3 bases and J by 6 bases, with 9 bases between. Specimen: naive CD8+ T cells from PBMCs. This chain links TRBV7-2 with TRBJ2-7, with D tentatively TRBD1 (6 bases). This clonotype originated in a man aged 18 to 30 in good health. Some clones in this sample may be carry-over from other donors' samples. The CDR3 nucleotides read TGTGCCAGCAGCTTTTCAGGGGTCGAGCAGTACTTC. Translating it yields CASSFSGVEQYF.